This entry is about one T cell receptor (beta chain). Its specificity is not known. This sample was included in a study of radiotherapy plus CTLA-4 blockade in lung cancer. Study-level results: Radiotherapy plus ipilimumab was followed by expansion in blood of tumor-derived TCR clones.

Only in-frame clones appear in the TCRdb table, and some are missing; sequencing was by immunoSEQ multiplex PCR. The sample records over 95,000 clones, 65% to 80% being singletons. Germline CDR1 MDHEN, CDR2 SYDVKM. This CDR3 has 14 residues. Trimming stripped 6 bases from V and 10 bases from J, with 19 bases between. The sequenced sample was peripheral blood, obtained from a patient treated with radiotherapy plus ipilimumab. This chain connects TRBV28 to TRBJ2-1; possibly TRBD2 for D (7 bases). The receptor's source is a human donor with non-small cell lung cancer who had a partial response to radiotherapy plus ipilimumab. Some clones in this sample may be carry-over from other donors' samples. This CDR3 reads CASSPGGPLGEQFF. The CDR3 DNA reads TGTGCCAGCAGCCCGGGGGGCCCATTGGGGGAGCAGTTCTTC.